This T cell receptor (beta chain) was documented in a study of human T cells and chemical hapten exposure. Looking at the study overall: Small pooled library volume differences mainly caused per-sample TCR yield variation. General study results and limits: TCRs above 1 in 1000 frequency stayed constant with DPC sensitization. Each of the donors had alopecia, so their immune responses may not resemble those of healthy people. Significantly greater numbers of large CDR3 similarity clusters came from expanded TCRs than from controls.

The CDR3 runs 16 residues. V dropped 6 bases and J dropped 7; count of bases not matched to a gene: 10. From germline, CDR1 is MNHNY and CDR2 SVGAGI (reference sequence). This clonotype occurred many times. Its matching antigen is unknown. TCRdb re-called the RACE reads through MiXCR, storing one row per CDR3 protein. The table shows tens of thousands of distinct CDR3 sequences, with 9.3% occurring only once. The time point was: patch test 1, 2 weeks after DPC sensitization. The sample's treatment: therapeutic diphenylcyclopropenone sensitization with weekly scalp DPC. Sequenced material: whole blood, taken in connection with sensitization to the hapten diphenylcyclopropenone (DPC). The chain has TRBV6-6 and TRBJ1-5; 12 bases align to TRBD1. This clonotype originated in a middle-aged woman with alopecia areata. Some clones in this sample may be carry-over from other donors' samples. The DNA of the CDR3 is TGTGCCAGCAGACCCCCGGGACAGGGGGCGCGGCAGCCCCAGCATTTT. Its protein product is CASRPPGQGARQPQHF.